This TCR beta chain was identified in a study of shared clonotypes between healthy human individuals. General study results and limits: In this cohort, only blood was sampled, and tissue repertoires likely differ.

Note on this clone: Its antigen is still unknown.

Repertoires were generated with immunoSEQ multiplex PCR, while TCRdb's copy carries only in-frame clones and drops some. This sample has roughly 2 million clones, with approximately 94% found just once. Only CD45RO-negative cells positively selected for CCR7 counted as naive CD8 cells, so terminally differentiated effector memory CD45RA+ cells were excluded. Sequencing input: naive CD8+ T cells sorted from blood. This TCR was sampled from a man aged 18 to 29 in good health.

This chain's CDR3 is CASSDRAEAYEQYF. The CDR3 bases are TGTGCCAGCAGTGACAGGGCGGAGGCCTACGAGCAGTACTTC. The chain recombines TRBV2 with TRBJ2-7, with D perhaps TRBD1 or TRBD2 (5 bases each). With 3 bases removed from V and 2 bases from J, the gap between germline ends came to 11 bases. The germline CDR1 and CDR2 sequences are SNHLY and FYNNEI. This CDR3 contains 14 residues.